This T cell receptor beta chain was sequenced during a study of shared clonotypes between healthy human individuals (dated by TCRdb to 2019 to 2021). Context from the whole study: A few men and a couple of women, aged 18 to 49 years, made up the cohort. Per donor, three plates each were used for CD4 naive and CD4 memory, two for CD8 naive, and one for CD8 memory. The study deeply sequenced blood TCR repertoires of several healthy adults to estimate repertoire size and the extent of clonotype sharing between individuals. To increase sequencing depth and limit assay-specific biases, different laboratories used diverse techniques to prepare libraries and sequence TCR repertoires. Between about 0.94 and 8.9 billion PBMCs per donor were obtained by leukapheresis. What the study reported, not specific to this receptor: Incomplete sequencing was indicated by rarefaction of sorted-subset datasets, despite the large sequencing depth. Compared with non-shared clonotypes, the clonotypes found in all four sorted-subset donors had higher generation probabilities. The small number of donors limited the genetic and exposure-history diversity represented. Sampling was limited to blood, and TCR repertoires in tissue likely differ from TCR repertoires in blood. Larger estimated clonotype richness was generally found for naive subsets than for memory subsets. Across a few donors, about 5% of naive CD4, approximately 3.6% of naive CD8, about 2.3% of memory CD4, and 0.3% to 0.45% of memory CD8 clonotypes were shared. Pairwise subsampling indicated that sequencing depth was expected to affect the degree of clonotype sharing among donors.

Using the deep immunoSEQ assay, multiplex PCR amplified TCR CDR3 regions from genomic DNA. Genomic DNA extracted from each cell subset was distributed evenly over all wells of several immunoSEQ 96-well plates, and each plate served as one replicate. For sorted subsets, each replicate PCR was loaded with around 220 ng genomic DNA, equivalent to 30,000 to 35,000 T cell genomes. Purified libraries were measured with a Qubit 3.0 fluorometer, size-checked on a Bioanalyzer 2100, and measured again with the KAPA Library Quantification kit. Each immunoSEQ 96-well plate was sequenced on its own single-read 150-cycle Illumina NextSeq 550 flow cell. On the study's bioinformatics: Because only junctional sequences without quality scores were contained in the immunoSEQ output, filtering matching that applied to full-length reads could not be performed. Sequences were annotated with PyIR, a Python wrapper for IgBLAST v1.9, and V/J genes and CDR3 were assigned using IMGT germline references. Reads were filtered out if the reads had weak V/J assignments (E-value above 1e-6), no CDR3, stop codons, out-of-frame junctions, or ambiguous translated residues. A V3J clonotype was defined by an identical inferred V gene, J gene, and CDR3 amino acid sequence. To compute the percentage overlap between repertoires, the number of shared unique clonotypes was divided by the size of the smaller repertoire. Three approaches were used to assess repertoire richness: RTK rarefaction, the Chao1 estimator, and Recon v2.1 estimates of unobserved clonotypes. Generation probabilities were computed with OLGA for all TCRbeta clonotypes obtained by the gDNA method from several donors. The table was pulled from immuneACCESS by TCRdb, which kept in-frame rearrangements only. Such tables lose some clones; where checked, under half of the loss comes from unresolved V genes, and the rest has no known cause. The V and J calls and clone size are taken from that table; D and trimming were inferred from the DNA. Recorded for this sample are over 700,000 clones; over 55% of them occurred a single time. Clones ranked in the top ten supply approximately 1.7% of the sample.

Donors were healthy HIV-negative adults with no recently reported acute infections or vaccinations. Every donor was a Caucasian adult residing in Nashville, Tennessee, USA. CD4+ T cells were enriched by magnetic negative selection, after which naive cells were positively selected on CD45RA and the negative fraction was taken as the memory subset. Blood was obtained by leukapheresis, after which PBMCs were separated by Ficoll-Histopaque density gradient centrifugation and cryopreserved in liquid nitrogen vapor phase. Analytical flow cytometry was used to check the purity and quantity of every magnetically sorted T cell population. Genomic DNA was isolated from each sorted fraction and quantified by UV absorbance on a Nanodrop 2000c. Points on this clone: Its antigen remains unidentified. Per-base qualities were not stored, and no clone one base away is much larger.

The cysteine opens and the phenylalanine closes a CDR3 of 16 amino acids. Only CDR3 DNA is held: 48 bases, read in frame from base 1. Taken from the germline V gene (reference sequence), the CDR1 and CDR2 loops are SEHNR and FQNEAQ. Trimming leaves V shorter by 5 bases and J shorter by 1 base, with the junction holding 8 bases beyond the gene matches. The specimen sequenced was memory CD4+ T cells sorted from blood. Sample cell subset or site, as interpreted from the label and publication: CD45RA-negative fraction. Recombination linked TRBV7-9 to TRBJ1-5, with 7 bases in between that match TRBD1. The TCR sequence derives from a woman younger than 45 in good health. In nucleotide form, the sequence is TGTGCCAGCAGCGACGCGACAGGGACGAGCAATCAGCCCCAGCATTTT. This sequence encodes CASSDATGTSNQPQHF.